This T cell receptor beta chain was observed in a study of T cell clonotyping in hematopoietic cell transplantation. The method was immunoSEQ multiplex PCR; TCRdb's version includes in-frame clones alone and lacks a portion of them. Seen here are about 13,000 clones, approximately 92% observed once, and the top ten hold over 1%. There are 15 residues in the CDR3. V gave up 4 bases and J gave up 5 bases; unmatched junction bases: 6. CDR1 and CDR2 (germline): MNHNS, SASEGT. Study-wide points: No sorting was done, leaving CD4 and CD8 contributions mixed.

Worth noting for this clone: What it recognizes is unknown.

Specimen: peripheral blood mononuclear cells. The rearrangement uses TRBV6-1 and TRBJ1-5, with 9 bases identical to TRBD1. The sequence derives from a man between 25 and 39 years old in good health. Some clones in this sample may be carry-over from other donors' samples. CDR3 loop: CASSVKGQGYQPQHF. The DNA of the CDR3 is TGTGCCAGCAGTGTTAAGGGACAGGGCTATCAGCCCCAGCATTTT.